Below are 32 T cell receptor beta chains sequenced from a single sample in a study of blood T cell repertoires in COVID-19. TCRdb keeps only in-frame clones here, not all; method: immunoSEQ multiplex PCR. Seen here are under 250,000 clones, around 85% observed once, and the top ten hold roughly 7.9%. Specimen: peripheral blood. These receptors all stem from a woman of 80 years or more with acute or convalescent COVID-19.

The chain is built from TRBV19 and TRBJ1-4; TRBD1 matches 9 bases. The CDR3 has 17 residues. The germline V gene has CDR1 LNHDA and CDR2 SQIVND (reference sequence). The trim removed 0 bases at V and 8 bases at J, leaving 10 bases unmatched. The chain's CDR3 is CASSIDPPGQGREKLFF. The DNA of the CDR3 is TGTGCCAGTAGTATAGATCCACCGGGACAGGGAAGAGAAAAACTGTTTTTT.

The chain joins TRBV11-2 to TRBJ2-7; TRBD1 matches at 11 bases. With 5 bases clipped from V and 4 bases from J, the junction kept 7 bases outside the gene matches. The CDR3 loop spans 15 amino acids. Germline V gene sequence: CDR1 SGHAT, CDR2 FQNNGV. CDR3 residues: CASSPRDRGKYEQYF. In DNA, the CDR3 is TGTGCCAGCAGCCCTCGGGACAGGGGGAAATACGAGCAGTACTTC. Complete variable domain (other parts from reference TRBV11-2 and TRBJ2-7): EAGVAQSPRYKIIEKRQSVAFWCNPISGHATLYWYQQILGQGPKLLIQFQNNGVVDDSQLPKDRFSAERLKGVDSTLKIQPAKLEDSAVYLCASSPRDRGKYEQYFGPGTRLTVT.

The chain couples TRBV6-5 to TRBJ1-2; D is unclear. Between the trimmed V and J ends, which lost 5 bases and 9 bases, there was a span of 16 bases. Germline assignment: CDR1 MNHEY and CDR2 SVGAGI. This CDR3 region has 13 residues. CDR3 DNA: TGTGCCAGCAGTCCCGGGTTTAAGTTAAGCTACACCTTC. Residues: CASSPGFKLSYTF.

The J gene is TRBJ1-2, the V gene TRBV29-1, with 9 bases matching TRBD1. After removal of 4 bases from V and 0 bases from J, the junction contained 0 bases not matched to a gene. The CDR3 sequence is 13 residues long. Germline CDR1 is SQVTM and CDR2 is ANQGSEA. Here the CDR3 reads CSVGTGANYGYTF. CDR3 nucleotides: TGCAGCGTTGGGACAGGGGCTAACTATGGCTACACCTTC.

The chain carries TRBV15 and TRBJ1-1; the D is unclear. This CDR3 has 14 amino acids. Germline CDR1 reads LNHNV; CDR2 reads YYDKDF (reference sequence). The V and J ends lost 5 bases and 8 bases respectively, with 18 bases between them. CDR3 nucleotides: TGTGCCACCAGCCGAGTTGTGGGAGGTCCAGAAGCTTTCTTT. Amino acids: CATSRVVGGPEAFF.

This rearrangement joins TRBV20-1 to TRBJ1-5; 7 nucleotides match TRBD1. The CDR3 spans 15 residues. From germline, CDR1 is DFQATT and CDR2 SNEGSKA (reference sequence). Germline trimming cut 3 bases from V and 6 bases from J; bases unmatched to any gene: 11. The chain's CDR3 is CSASLPSDRVQPQHF. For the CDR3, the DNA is TGCAGTGCTAGTTTACCCTCAGACAGGGTTCAGCCCCAGCATTTT.

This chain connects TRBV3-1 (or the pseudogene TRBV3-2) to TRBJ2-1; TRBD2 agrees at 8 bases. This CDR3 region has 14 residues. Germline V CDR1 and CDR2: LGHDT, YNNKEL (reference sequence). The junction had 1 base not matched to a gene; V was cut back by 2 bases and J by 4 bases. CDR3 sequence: CASSQSSGYNEQFF. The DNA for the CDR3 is TGTGCCAGCAGCCAATCTAGCGGGTACAATGAGCAGTTCTTC.

The CDR3 loop reads CASSQESLAGTEQYF. In DNA, the CDR3 is TGTGCCAGCAGCCAAGAGTCACTAGCGGGAACCGAGCAGTACTTC. The chain employs TRBV3-1 (or the pseudogene TRBV3-2) and TRBJ2-7; 10 nucleotides agree with TRBD2. Trimming took 0 bases from V and 6 from J; bases not matched to a gene: 5. CDR1 is LGHDT and CDR2 is YNNKEL in the germline V gene (reference sequence). The CDR3 consists of 15 residues.

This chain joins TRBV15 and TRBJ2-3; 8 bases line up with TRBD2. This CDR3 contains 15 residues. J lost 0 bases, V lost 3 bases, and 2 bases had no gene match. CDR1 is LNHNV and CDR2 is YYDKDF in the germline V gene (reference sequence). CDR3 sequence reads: CATSRRGDSTDTQYF. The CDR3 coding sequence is TGTGCCACCAGCAGGCGGGGGGACAGCACAGATACGCAGTATTTT. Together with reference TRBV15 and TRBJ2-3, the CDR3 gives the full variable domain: DAMVIQNPRYQVTQFGKPVTLSCSQTLNHNVMYWYQQKSSQAPKLLFHYYDKDFNNEADTPDNFQSRRPNTSFCFLDIRSPGLGDTAMYLCATSRRGDSTDTQYFGPGTRLTVL.

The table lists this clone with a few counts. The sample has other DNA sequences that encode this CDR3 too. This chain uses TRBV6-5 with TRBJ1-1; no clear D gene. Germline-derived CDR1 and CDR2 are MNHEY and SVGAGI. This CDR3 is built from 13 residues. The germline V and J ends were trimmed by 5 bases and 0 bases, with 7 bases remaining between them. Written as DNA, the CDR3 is TGTGCCAGCAGTCCCTATATGAACACTGAAGCTTTCTTT. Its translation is CASSPYMNTEAFF.

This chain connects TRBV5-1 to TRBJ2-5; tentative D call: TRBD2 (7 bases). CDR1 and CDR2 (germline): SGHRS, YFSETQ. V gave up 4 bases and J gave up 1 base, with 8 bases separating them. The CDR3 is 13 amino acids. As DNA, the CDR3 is TGCGCCAGCAGCGGGGGGGCCCAAGAGACCCAGTACTTC. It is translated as CASSGGAQETQYF.

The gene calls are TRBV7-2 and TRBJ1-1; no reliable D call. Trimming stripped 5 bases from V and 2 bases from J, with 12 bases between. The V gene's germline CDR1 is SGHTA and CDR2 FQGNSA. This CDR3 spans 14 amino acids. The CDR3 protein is CASSPPRENTEAFF. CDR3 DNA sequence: TGTGCCAGCAGCCCGCCCCGAGAAAACACTGAAGCTTTCTTT.

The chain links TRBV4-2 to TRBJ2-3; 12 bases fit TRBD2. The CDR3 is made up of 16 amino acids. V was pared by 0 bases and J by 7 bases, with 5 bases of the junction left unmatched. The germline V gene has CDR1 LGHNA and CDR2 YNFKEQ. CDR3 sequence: CASSQDLLAGGNTQYF. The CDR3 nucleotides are TGTGCCAGCAGCCAAGATCTCCTAGCGGGGGGGAATACGCAGTATTTT.

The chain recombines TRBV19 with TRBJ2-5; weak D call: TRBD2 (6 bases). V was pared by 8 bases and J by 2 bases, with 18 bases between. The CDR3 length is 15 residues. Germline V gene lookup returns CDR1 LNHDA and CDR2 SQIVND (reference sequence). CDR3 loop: CASRPEGLTQETQYF. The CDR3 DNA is TGTGCCAGTCGACCGGAGGGTCTTACACAAGAGACCCAGTACTTC.

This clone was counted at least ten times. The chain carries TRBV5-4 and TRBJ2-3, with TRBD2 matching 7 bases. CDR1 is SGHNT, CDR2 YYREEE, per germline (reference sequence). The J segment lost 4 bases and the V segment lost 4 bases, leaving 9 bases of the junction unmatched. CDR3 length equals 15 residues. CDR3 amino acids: CASSLKREGSDTQYF. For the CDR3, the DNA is TGTGCCAGCAGCCTGAAGCGGGAAGGGTCAGATACGCAGTATTTT.

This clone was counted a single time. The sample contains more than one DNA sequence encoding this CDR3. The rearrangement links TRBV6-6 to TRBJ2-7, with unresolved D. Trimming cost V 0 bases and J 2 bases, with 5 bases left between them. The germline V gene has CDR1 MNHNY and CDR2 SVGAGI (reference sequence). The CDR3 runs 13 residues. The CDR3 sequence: CASSYSSAYEQYF. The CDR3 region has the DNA TGTGCCAGCAGTTACTCTTCGGCCTACGAGCAGTACTTC.

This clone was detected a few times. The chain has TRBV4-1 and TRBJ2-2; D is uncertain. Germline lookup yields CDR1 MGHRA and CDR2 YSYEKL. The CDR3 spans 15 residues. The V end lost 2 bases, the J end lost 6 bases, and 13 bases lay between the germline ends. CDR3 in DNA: TGCGCCAGCAGCCAACGGCAGGCAGGTCCCGGGGAGCTGTTTTTT. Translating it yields CASSQRQAGPGELFF.

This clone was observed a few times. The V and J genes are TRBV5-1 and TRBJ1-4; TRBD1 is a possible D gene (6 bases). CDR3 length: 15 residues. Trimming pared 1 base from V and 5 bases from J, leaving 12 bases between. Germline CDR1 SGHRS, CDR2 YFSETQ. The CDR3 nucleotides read TGCGCCAGCAGCTTGCTCCAGGGGAAAAATGAAAAACTGTTTTTT. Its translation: CASSLLQGKNEKLFF. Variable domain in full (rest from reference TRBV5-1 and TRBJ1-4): KAGVTQTPRYLIKTRGQQVTLSCSPISGHRSVSWYQQTPGQGLQFLFEYFSETQRNKGNFPGRFSGRQFSNSRSEMNVSTLELGDSALYLCASSLLQGKNEKLFFGSGTQLSVL.

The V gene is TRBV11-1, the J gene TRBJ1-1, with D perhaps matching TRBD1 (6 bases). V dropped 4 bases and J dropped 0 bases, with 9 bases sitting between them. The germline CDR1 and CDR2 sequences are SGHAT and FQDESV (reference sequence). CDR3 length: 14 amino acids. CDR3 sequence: CASSSDRLNTEAFF. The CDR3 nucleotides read TGTGCCAGCAGCTCCGACAGGTTGAACACTGAAGCTTTCTTT.

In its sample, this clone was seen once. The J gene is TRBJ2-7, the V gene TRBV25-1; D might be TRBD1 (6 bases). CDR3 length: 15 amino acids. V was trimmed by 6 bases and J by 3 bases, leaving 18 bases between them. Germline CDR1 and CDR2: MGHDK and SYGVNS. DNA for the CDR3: TGTGCCAGCAGGCCCTGTCAAGGACAGATCTACGAGCAGTACTTC. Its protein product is CASRPCQGQIYEQYF.

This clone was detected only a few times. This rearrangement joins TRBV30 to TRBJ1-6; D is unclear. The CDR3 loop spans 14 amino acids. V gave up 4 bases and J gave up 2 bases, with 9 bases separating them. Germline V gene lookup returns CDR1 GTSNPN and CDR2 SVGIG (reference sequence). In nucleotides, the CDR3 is TGTGCCTGGACCGTAGGAGCCTATAATTCACCCCTCCACTTT. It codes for CAWTVGAYNSPLHF.

Written as DNA, the CDR3 is TGTGCCAGCAGCTTAGGCGGACAGGCCGATTCACCCCTCCACTTT. Protein: CASSLGGQADSPLHF. The chain carries TRBV7-6 and TRBJ1-6; 7 positions match TRBD1. Germline CDR1 and CDR2: SGHVS and FNYEAQ. V lost 1 base, J lost 8 bases, and 5 bases stayed unmatched. This CDR3 has 15 residues.

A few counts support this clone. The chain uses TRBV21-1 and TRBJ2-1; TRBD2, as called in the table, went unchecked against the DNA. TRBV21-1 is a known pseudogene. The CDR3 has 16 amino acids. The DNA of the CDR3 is TGTGCCAGCAGCTTCCCACTAGCGGGGGTCTACAATGAGCAGTTCTTC. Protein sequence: CASSFPLAGVYNEQFF.

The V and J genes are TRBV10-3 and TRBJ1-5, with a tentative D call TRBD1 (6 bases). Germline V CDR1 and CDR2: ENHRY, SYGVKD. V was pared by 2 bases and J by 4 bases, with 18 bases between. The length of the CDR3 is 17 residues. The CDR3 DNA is TGTGCCATCAGTGAGGCTCCTAGGACAGAGCCTAATCAGCCCCAGCATTTT. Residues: CAISEAPRTEPNQPQHF.

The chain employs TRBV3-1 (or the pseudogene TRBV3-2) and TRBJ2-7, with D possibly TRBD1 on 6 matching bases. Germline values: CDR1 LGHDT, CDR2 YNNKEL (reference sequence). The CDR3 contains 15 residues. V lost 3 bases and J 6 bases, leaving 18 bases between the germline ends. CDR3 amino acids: CASSQGTGNAGEQYF. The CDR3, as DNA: TGTGCCAGCAGCCAGGGAACAGGGAATGCTGGCGAGCAGTACTTC.

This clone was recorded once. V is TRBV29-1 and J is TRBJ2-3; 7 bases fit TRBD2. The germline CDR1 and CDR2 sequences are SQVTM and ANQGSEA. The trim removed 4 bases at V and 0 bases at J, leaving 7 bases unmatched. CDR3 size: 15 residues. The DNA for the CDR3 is TGCAGCGTTGTTTTTTCGCGGGGGAGCACAGATACGCAGTATTTT. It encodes CSVVFSRGSTDTQYF.

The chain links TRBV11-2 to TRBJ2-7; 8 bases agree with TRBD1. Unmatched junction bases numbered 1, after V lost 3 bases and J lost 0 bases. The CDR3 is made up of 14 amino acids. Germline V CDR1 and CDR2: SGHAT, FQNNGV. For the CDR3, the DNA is TGTGCCAGCAGCTTCACAGGGGGCTCCTACGAGCAGTACTTC. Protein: CASSFTGGSYEQYF.

The CDR3 region is CASSLRPGRDYIGELFF. CDR3 nucleotides: TGTGCCAGCAGTTTACGACCCGGGCGGGATTATATCGGGGAGCTGTTTTTT. The gene calls are TRBV28 and TRBJ2-2; D might be TRBD2 (6 bases). Between the trimmed V and J ends, which lost 2 bases and 7 bases, there was a span of 20 bases. The CDR3 has 17 amino acids. Germline V lookup: CDR1 MDHEN, CDR2 SYDVKM. Full variable domain (outside the CDR3, taken from reference TRBV28 and TRBJ2-2): DVKVTQSSRYLVKRTGEKVFLECVQDMDHENMFWYRQDPGLGLRLIYFSYDVKMKEKGDIPEGYSVSREKKERFSLILESASTNQTSMYLCASSLRPGRDYIGELFFGEGSRLTVL.

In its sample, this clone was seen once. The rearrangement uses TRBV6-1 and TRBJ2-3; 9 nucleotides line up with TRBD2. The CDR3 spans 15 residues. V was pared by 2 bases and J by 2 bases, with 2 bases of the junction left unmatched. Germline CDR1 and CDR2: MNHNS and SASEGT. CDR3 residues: CASSEPSGITDTQYF. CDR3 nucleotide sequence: TGTGCCAGCAGTGAACCTAGCGGGATCACAGATACGCAGTATTTT.

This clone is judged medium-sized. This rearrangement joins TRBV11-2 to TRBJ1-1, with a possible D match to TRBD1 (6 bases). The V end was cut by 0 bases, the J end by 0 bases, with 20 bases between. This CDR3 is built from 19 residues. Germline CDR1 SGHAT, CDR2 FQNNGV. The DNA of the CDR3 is TGTGCCAGCAGCTTAGATTTAGGACAGACCTCCAACCTGAACACTGAAGCTTTCTTT. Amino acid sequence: CASSLDLGQTSNLNTEAFF.

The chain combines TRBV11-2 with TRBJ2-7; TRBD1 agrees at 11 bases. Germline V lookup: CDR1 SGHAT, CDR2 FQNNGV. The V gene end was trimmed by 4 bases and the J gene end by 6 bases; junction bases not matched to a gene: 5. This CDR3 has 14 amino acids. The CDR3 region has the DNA TGTGCCAGCAGCTGGACCGGGACAGGGGGCGAGCAGTACTTC. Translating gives CASSWTGTGGEQYF. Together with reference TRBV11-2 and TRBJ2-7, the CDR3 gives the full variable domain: EAGVAQSPRYKIIEKRQSVAFWCNPISGHATLYWYQQILGQGPKLLIQFQNNGVVDDSQLPKDRFSAERLKGVDSTLKIQPAKLEDSAVYLCASSWTGTGGEQYFGPGTRLTVT.

The CDR3 nucleotides are TGTGCCAGCAGTGAGGCGTGGGCCGTCAATCAGCCCCAGCATTTT. Encoded protein: CASSEAWAVNQPQHF. The rearrangement uses TRBV6-1 and TRBJ1-5; D is unresolved. CDR1 is MNHNS, CDR2 SASEGT, per germline. V was pared by 3 bases and J by 3 bases, with 12 bases between. The CDR3 has 15 residues.